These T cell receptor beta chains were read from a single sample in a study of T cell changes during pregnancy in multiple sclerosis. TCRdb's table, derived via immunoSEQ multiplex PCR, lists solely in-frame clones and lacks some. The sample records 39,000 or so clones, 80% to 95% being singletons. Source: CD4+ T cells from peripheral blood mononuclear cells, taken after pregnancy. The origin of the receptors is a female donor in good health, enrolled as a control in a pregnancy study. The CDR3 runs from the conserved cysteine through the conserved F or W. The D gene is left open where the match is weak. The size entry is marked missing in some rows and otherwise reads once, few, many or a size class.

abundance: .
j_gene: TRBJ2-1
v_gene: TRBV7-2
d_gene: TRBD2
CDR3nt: TGTGCCAGCAGCTTTAGGGGACTAGCGGGAGGGGGTGAGCAGTTCTTC
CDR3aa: CASSFRGLAGGGEQFF

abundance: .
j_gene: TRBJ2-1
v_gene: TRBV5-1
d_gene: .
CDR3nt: TGCGCCAGCAGCTTGAGGGAGGCCTACAATGAGCAGTTCTTC
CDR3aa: CASSLREAYNEQFF

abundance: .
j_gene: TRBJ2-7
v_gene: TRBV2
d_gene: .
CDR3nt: TGTGCCAGCAATAAACAGGGCCCCGAGCAGTACTTC
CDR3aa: CASNKQGPEQYF

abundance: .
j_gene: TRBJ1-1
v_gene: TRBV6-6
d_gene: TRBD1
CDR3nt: TGTGCCAGCAGCCCTACCACAGGGGAGGCTTTCTTT
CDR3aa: CASSPTTGEAFF

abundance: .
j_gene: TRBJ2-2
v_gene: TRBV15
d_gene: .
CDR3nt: TGTGCCACCAGCAGAGGGGCCGGAAACACCGGGGAGCTGTTTTTT
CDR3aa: CATSRGAGNTGELFF

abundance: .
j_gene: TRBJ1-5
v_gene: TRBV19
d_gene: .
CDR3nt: TGTGCCAGTAGTACCCAGGGGACCCTCAATCAGCCCCAGCATTTT
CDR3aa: CASSTQGTLNQPQHF

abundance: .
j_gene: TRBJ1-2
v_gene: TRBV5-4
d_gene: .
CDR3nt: TGTGCCAGCAGCTTGGCCGGTAGGGGAAACTATGGCTACACCTTC
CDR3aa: CASSLAGRGNYGYTF

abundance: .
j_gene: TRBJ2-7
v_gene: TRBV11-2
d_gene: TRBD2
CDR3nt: TGTGCCAGCAGAGATAGCGGGGGTAACGAGCAGTACTTC
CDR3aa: CASRDSGGNEQYF

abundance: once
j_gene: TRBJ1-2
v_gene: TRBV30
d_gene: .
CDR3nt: TGTGCCTGGACCCGACGGAGGGAAAACTATGGCTACACCTTC
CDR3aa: CAWTRRRENYGYTF

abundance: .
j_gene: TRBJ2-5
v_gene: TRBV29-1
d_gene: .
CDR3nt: TGCAGCGTTGAGCGACAGCAAGAGACCCAGTACTTC
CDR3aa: CSVERQQETQYF

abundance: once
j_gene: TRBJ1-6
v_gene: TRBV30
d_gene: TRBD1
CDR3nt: TGTGCCTGGAGTCTCAGGGGGTCCTATAATTCACCCCTCCACTTT
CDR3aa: CAWSLRGSYNSPLHF

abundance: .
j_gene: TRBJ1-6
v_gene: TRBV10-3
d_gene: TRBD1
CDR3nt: TGTGCCATCAGTGGAAGACAGGGCAGTTCGCCATCTAATTCACCCCTCCACTTT
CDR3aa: CAISGRQGSSPSNSPLHF

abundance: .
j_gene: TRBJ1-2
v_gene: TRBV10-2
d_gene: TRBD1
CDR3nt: TGCGCCAGCTATGACAGGGCCGGTGGCTACACCTTC
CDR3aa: CASYDRAGGYTF

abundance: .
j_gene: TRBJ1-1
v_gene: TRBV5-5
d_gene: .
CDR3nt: TGTGCCAGCGATCCGGGACTCCGACTCCCTGAAGCTTTCTTT
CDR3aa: CASDPGLRLPEAFF

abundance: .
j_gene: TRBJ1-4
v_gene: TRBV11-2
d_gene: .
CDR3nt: TGTGCCAGCAGCCCGGGGGGGGCCCCTAATGAAAAACTGTTTTTT
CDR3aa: CASSPGGAPNEKLFF

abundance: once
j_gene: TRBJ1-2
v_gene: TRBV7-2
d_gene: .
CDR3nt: TGTGCCAGCAGCCTAGCAGACGGGGGGCGGTATGGCTACACCTTC
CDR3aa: CASSLADGGRYGYTF

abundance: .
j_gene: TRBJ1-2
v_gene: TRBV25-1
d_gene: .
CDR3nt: TGTGCCAGCAGTGGAACAGGGCTCGGCTACACCTTC
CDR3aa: CASSGTGLGYTF

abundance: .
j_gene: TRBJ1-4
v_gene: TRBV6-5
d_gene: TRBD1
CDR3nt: TGTGCCAGCAGGCGCACCGGGACAGCGAGGGAAAAACTGTTTTTT
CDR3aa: CASRRTGTAREKLFF

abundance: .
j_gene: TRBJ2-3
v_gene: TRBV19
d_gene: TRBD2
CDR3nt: TGTGCCAGTAGTAAAGCGGGAGGGCCGCCAGATACGCAGTATTTT
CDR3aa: CASSKAGGPPDTQYF

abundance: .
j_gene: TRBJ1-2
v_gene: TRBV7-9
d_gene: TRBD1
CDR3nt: TGTGCCAGCAGCCGCGGGACAGGGGGCGCCGCTAACTATGGCTACACCTTC
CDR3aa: CASSRGTGGAANYGYTF

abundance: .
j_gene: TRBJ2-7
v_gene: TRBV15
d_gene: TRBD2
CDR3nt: TGTGCCACCAGCAGAGCGCGTAGCGGGAGCGGGCACGAGCAGTACTTC
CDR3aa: CATSRARSGSGHEQYF

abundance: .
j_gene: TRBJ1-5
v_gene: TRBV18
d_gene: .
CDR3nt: TGTGCCAGCTCACCCTCAGGGAATCAGCCCCAGCATTTT
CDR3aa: CASSPSGNQPQHF

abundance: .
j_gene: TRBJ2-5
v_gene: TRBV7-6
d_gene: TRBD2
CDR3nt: TGTGCCAGCAGCGGAACCGGGACTAGCGGGAGAGAGACCCAGTACTTC
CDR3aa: CASSGTGTSGRETQYF

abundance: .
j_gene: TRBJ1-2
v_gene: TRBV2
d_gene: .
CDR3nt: TGTGCCAGCAGTGAAGCTGGCCTTGGCTACACCTTC
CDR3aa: CASSEAGLGYTF

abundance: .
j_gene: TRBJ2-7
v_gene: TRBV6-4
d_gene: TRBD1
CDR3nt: TGTGCCAGCAGTGAAAGGACAGGGCCTTTCAACTACGAGCAGTACTTC
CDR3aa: CASSERTGPFNYEQYF

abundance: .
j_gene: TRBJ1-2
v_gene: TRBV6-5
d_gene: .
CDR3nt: TGTGCCAGCAGTTACTCGACAACTAACTATGGCTACACCTTC
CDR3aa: CASSYSTTNYGYTF

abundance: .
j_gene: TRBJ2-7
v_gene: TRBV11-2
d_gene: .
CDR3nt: TGTGCCAGCATCCGAGACGAGCAGTACTTC
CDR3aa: CASIRDEQYF

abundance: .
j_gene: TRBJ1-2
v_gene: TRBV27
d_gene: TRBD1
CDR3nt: TGTGCCAGCAGTTTAGTAGGGGGCACCTATGGCTACACCTTC
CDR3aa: CASSLVGGTYGYTF